The 17 T cell receptor beta chains presented below share a single source sample, sequenced in a study of T-cell memory formation after mild COVID-19. Via MiXCR, TCRdb re-called the 5' RACE reads, giving one row per CDR3 protein. In the table there are hundreds of thousands of distinct CDR3 sequences, approximately 24% of which are singletons. Sequenced input: PBMCs or a T cell subset sorted from them (not recorded which). Source of these receptors: an adult woman who had mild COVID-19 (a few samples of this study predate the infection). Cell type and time point are not known.

In this sample, this clonotype turned up many times. CDR3 DNA: TGCGCCAGCAGCCCCGAGACTCGCCAGGGTGGTGGCTACACCTTC. Protein product: CASSPETRQGGGYTF. The chain has TRBV4-3 and TRBJ1-2, with a tentative D call TRBD1 (5 bases). CDR3 length equals 15 residues. V was pared by 4 bases and J by 7 bases, with 19 bases between. CDR1 and CDR2 from the germline V gene are LGHNA and YSLEER.

The table lists this clonotype with many counts. V gene TRBV5-5 combines with J gene TRBJ2-3; a possible D gene is TRBD2 (6 bases). V was cut by 3 bases and J by 2 bases, with 13 bases left in between. CDR1 and CDR2 from the germline V gene are SGHKS and YYEKEE (reference sequence). This CDR3 is 15 amino acids long. CDR3 sequence: CASSWDWLSTDTQYF. The CDR3 DNA follows: TGTGCCAGCAGCTGGGACTGGCTTTCCACAGATACGCAGTATTTT.

The chain uses TRBV5-1 and TRBJ1-1; maybe TRBD1 (6 bases). The germline CDR1 and CDR2 sequences are SGHRS and YFSETQ. The CDR3 runs to 14 residues. V lost 3 bases to trimming and J lost 5 bases, with 14 bases between them. The CDR3 reads CASSYSRGRTEAFF. CDR3 sequence (DNA): TGCGCCAGCAGCTACTCCAGGGGCCGGACTGAAGCTTTCTTT.

This clonotype was detected a few times. The chain has TRBV4-3 and TRBJ2-1, with 8 bases lining up with TRBD2. The CDR3 has 15 residues. Germline V CDR1 and CDR2: LGHNA, YSLEER. The J segment lost 7 bases and the V segment lost 4 bases, leaving 9 bases of the junction unmatched. The CDR3 spells CASSPLASGGNEQFF. The CDR3 nucleotides are TGCGCCAGCAGCCCCCTTGCATCGGGGGGGAATGAGCAGTTCTTC.

This clonotype showed up just a few times. CDR3 sequence (DNA): TGCGCCAGCAGCTTGGCAGGGTACGGTGAAAAACTGTTTTTT. Its translation: CASSLAGYGEKLFF. The V gene is TRBV5-1, the J gene TRBJ1-4, with D tentatively TRBD1 (5 bases). The CDR3 has 14 amino acids. Germline loops: CDR1 SGHRS, CDR2 YFSETQ. The germline V and J ends were trimmed by 0 bases and 7 bases, with 10 bases remaining between them.

The chain employs TRBV10-3 and TRBJ1-5; 7 nucleotides align to TRBD1. After removal of 5 bases from V and 0 bases from J, the junction contained 7 bases not matched to a gene. This CDR3 has 16 residues. Germline-derived CDR1 and CDR2 are ENHRY and SYGVKD. In DNA, the CDR3 is TGTGCCATCAGTTCGACAGGGTGGAATAGCAATCAGCCCCAGCATTTT. It is translated as CAISSTGWNSNQPQHF.

V and J are TRBV9 and TRBJ1-6; maybe TRBD1 (5 bases). CDR1 and CDR2 from the germline V gene are SGDLS and YYNGEE. The CDR3 spans 15 residues. V lost 3 bases to trimming and J lost 5 bases, with 12 bases between them. CDR3 in amino acids: CASSAGTGDNSPLHF. CDR3 bases: TGTGCCAGCAGCGCCGGGACGGGGGATAATTCACCCCTCCACTTT.

This clonotype showed up just a few times. The V call is TRBV7-2, the J call TRBJ1-2; no firm D call. The V gene's germline CDR1 is SGHTA and CDR2 FQGNSA. Between the trimmed V and J ends, which lost 1 base and 8 bases, there was a span of 14 bases. The CDR3 length is 14 residues. The CDR3 nucleotides are TGTGCCAGCAGCTTAGTGGACGGACGTAGGGGCTACACCTTC. Residues: CASSLVDGRRGYTF.

The chain carries TRBV20-1 and TRBJ2-3; 7 bases are shared with TRBD2. This CDR3 is built from 15 residues. Germline trimming cut 1 base from V and 3 bases from J; bases unmatched to any gene: 7. Per germline, CDR1 DFQATT and CDR2 SNEGSKA (reference sequence). CDR3 amino acids: CSARGSGGSTDTQYF. The DNA of the CDR3 is TGCAGTGCTAGAGGGAGTGGCGGGAGTACAGATACGCAGTATTTT.

CDR3 region: CASSTSGAETQYF. As DNA, the CDR3 is TGCGCCAGCAGCACTAGCGGGGCGGAGACCCAGTACTTC. V is TRBV5-1 and J is TRBJ2-5, with 10 nucleotides matching TRBD2. Germline CDR1 reads SGHRS; CDR2 reads YFSETQ. The V gene end was trimmed by 4 bases and the J gene end by 5 bases; junction bases not matched to a gene: 2. This CDR3 is built from 13 residues.

The gene calls are TRBV5-4 and TRBJ2-7, with D perhaps TRBD2 (5 bases). Trimming removed 4 bases from V and 2 bases from J, with 10 bases in between. This CDR3 is 13 amino acids long. Germline assignment: CDR1 SGHNT and CDR2 YYREEE (reference sequence). DNA of the CDR3: TGTGCCAGCAGCCGCCTGGAGGCCTACGAGCAGTACTTC. This codes for CASSRLEAYEQYF.

The chain uses TRBV5-5 and TRBJ1-5; D is undetermined. Looked up from germline, CDR1 is SGHKS and CDR2 is YYEKEE (reference sequence). The ends were cut back, 0 bases at V and 1 base at J, with 8 bases in the middle. This CDR3 contains 15 residues. Here the CDR3 reads CASSLGGGSNQPQHF. CDR3 nucleotides: TGTGCCAGCAGCTTGGGGGGTGGCAGCAATCAGCCCCAGCATTTT.

This clonotype appeared a few times. The V call is TRBV7-9, the J call TRBJ2-7; possible D gene TRBD1, 5 bases. Germline V gene lookup returns CDR1 SEHNR and CDR2 FQNEAQ (reference sequence). There are 15 residues in the CDR3. V was cut by 1 base and J by 4 bases, with 14 bases left in between. The CDR3 region is CASSLGPGQGYEQYF. The DNA of the CDR3 is TGTGCCAGCAGCTTAGGACCCGGGCAGGGATACGAGCAGTACTTC.

This clonotype was seen only a few times. The chain carries TRBV5-1 and TRBJ2-3; D gene uncertain. The CDR3 extends over 15 amino acids. The V end lost 5 bases, the J end lost 3 bases, and 16 bases lay between the germline ends. Germline V gene lookup returns CDR1 SGHRS and CDR2 YFSETQ. DNA for the CDR3: TGCGCCAGCAGGATTGGCCCCCGCACTACAGATACGCAGTATTTT. This codes for CASRIGPRTTDTQYF.

This chain uses TRBV6-6 with TRBJ2-3; D is undetermined. V lost 0 bases, J lost 4 bases, and 8 bases lay in between. From germline, CDR1 is MNHNY and CDR2 SVGAGI (reference sequence). The CDR3 runs to 14 residues. The CDR3 sequence: CASSYSTRSDTQYF. The DNA of the CDR3 is TGTGCCAGCAGTTACTCGACTCGTTCAGATACGCAGTATTTT.

In this sample, this clonotype turned up a few times. The chain combines TRBV25-1 with TRBJ1-4; 7 bases agree with TRBD1. This CDR3 region has 15 residues. Germline lookup yields CDR1 MGHDK and CDR2 SYGVNS. After removal of 3 bases from V and 14 bases from J, the junction contained 15 bases not matched to a gene. The CDR3: CASSELSGGLPLLFF. CDR3 nucleotides: TGTGCCAGCAGTGAGTTGTCAGGGGGATTACCATTGCTGTTTTTT.

The V call is TRBV6-5, the J call TRBJ2-1; TRBD1 matches 8 bases. The ends lost 6 bases at V and 7 bases at J; junction bases unmatched: 5. The CDR3 is 13 residues long. Germline CDR1 reads MNHEY; CDR2 reads SVGAGI. The CDR3 sequence: CASSGQGRNEQFF. In DNA, the CDR3 is TGTGCCAGCAGCGGACAGGGACGGAATGAGCAGTTCTTC.